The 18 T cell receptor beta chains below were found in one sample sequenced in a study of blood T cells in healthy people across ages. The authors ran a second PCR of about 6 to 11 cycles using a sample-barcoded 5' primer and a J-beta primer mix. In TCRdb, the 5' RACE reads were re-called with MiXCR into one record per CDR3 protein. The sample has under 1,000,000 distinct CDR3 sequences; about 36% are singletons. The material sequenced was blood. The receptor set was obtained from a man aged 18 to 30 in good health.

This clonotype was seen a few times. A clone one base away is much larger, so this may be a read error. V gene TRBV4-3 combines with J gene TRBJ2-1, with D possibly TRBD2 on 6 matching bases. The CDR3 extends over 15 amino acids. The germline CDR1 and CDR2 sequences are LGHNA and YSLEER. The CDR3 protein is CASSQGDLARNERFF. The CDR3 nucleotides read TGCGCCAGCAGCCAAGGAGATCTAGCGCGCAATGAGCGGTTCTTC.

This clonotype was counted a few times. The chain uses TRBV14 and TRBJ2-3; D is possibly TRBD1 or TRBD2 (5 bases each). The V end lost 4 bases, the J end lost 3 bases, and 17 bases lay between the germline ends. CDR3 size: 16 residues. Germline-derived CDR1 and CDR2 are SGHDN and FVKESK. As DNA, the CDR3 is TGTGCCAGCAGCCGCCCCGGGACGGATTATACAGATACGCAGTATTTT. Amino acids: CASSRPGTDYTDTQYF. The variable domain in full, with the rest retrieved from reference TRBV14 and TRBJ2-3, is EAGVTQFPSHSVIEKGQTVTLRCDPISGHDNLYWYRRVMGKEIKFLLHFVKESKQDESGMPNNRFLAERTGGTYSTLKVQPAELEDSGVYFCASSRPGTDYTDTQYFGPGTRLTVL.

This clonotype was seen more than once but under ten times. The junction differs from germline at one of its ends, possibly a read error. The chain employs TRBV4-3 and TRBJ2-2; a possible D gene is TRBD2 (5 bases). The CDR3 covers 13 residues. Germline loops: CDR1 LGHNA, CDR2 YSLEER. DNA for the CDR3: TGCGCCAGCAGCCAAGAAGAGGACGGGAAGCTGTTTTTT. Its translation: CASSQEEDGKLFF.

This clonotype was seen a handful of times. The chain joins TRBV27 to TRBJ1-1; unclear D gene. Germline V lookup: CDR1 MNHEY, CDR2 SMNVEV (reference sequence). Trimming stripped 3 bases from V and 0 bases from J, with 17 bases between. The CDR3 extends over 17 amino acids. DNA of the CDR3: TGTGCCAGCAGTTTCCCCGAACGGGGAGGTATGAACACTGAAGCTTTCTTT. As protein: CASSFPERGGMNTEAFF.

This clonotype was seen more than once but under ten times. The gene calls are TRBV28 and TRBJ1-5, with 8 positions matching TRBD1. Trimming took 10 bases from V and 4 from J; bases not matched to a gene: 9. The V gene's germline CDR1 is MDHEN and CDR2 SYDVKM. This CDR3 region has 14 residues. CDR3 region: CAITDRASNQPQHF. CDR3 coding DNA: TGTGCCATCACGGACAGGGCGTCGAATCAGCCCCAGCATTTT.

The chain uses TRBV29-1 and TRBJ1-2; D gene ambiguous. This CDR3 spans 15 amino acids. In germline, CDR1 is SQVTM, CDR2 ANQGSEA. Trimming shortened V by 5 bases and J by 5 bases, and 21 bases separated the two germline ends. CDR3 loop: CSVTLGRAINYGYTF. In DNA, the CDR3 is TGCAGCGTTACCCTCGGTCGGGCGATTAATTATGGCTACACCTTC.

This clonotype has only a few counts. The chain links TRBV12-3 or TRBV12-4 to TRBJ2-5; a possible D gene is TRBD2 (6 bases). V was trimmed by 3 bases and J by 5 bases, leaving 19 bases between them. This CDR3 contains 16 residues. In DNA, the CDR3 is TGTGCCAGCAGTTTTGGAGGGGCGGTCAATGGGGAGACCCAGTACTTC. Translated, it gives CASSFGGAVNGETQYF.

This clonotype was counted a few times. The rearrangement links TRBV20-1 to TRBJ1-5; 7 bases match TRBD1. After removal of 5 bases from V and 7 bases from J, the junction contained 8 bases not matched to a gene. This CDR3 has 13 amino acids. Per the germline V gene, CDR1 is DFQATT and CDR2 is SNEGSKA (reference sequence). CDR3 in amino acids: CSAPSTGTQPQHF. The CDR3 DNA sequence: TGCAGTGCTCCCTCGACAGGGACCCAGCCCCAGCATTTT.

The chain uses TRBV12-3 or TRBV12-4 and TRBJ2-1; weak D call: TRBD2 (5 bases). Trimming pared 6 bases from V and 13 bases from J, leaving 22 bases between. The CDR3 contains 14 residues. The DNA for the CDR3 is TGTGCCAGCAGACTCGGGGAGTACCAAGAGACCCAGTTCTTC. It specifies CASRLGEYQETQFF.

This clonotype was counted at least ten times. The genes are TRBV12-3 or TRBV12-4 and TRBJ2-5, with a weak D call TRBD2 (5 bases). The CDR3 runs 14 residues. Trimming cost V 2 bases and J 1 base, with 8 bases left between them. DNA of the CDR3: TGTGCCAGCAGTTTATTCCGGGGCCAAGAGACCCAGTACTTC. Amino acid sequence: CASSLFRGQETQYF.

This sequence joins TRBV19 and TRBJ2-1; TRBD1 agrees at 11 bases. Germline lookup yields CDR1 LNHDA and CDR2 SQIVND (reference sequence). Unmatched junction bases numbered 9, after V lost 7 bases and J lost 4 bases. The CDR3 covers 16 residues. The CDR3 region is CASTPAGTGGYNEQFF. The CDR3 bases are TGTGCCAGTACTCCGGCCGGGACAGGGGGTTACAATGAGCAGTTCTTC.

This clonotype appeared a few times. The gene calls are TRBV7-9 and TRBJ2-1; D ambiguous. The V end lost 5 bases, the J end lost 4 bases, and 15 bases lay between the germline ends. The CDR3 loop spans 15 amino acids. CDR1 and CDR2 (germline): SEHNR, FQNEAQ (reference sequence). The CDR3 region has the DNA TGTGCCAGCAGCCCGCCTCTGCTGGGTTACAATGAGCAGTTCTTC. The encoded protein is CASSPPLLGYNEQFF.

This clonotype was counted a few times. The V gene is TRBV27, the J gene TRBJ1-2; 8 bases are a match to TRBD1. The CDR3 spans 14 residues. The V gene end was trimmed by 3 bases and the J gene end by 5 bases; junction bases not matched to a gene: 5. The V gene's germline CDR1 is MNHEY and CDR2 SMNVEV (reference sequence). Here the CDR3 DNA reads TGTGCCAGCAGTTTCTTAGACAGGGGTTATGGCTACACCTTC. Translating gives CASSFLDRGYGYTF.

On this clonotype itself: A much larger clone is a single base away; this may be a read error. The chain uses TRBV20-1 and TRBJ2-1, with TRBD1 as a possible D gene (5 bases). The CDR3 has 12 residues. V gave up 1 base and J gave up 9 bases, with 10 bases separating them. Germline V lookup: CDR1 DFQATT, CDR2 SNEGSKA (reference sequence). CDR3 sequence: CSARGSDSEQFF. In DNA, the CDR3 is TGCAGTGCTAGAGGATCAGACAGTGAGCAGTTCTTC.

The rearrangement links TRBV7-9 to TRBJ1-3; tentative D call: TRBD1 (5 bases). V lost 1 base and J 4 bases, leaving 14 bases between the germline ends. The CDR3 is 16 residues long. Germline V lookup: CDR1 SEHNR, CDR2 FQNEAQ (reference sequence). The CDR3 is CASSLVEGITGNTIYF. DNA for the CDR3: TGTGCCAGCAGCTTAGTGGAGGGGATCACAGGAAACACCATATATTTT.

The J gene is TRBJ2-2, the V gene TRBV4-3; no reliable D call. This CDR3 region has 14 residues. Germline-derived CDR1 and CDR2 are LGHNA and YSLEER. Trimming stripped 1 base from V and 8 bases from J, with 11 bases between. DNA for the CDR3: TGCGCCAGCAGCCAAGCGCTGGGATCTGGGGAGCTGTTTTTT. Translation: CASSQALGSGELFF.

Written as DNA, the CDR3 is TGTGCCAGCAGCTTGGACGGATACTACGAGCAGTACTTC. This gives the protein CASSLDGYYEQYF. The chain carries TRBV5-4 and TRBJ2-7, with unresolved D. V gave up 0 bases and J gave up 3 bases, with 7 bases separating them. The CDR3 contains 13 residues. Germline assignment: CDR1 SGHNT and CDR2 YYREEE (reference sequence).

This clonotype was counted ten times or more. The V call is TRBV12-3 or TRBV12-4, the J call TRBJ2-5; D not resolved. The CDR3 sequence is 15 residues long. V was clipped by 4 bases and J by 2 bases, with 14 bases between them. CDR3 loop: CASSSPPASQETQYF. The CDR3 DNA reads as TGTGCCAGCAGTTCTCCCCCGGCTTCGCAAGAGACCCAGTACTTC.